This is a list of T cell receptor beta chains from one sample in a study of T cells in Graves' hyperthyroidism and ophthalmopathy. MiXCR, applied by TCRdb to the multiplex PCR reads, yields one record per CDR3 protein. The repertoire holds more than 350,000 distinct CDR3 sequences, with 13% to 15% as singletons. The specimen was blood. The receptors originated from a woman in her sixties or seventies with Graves' ophthalmopathy. Each CDR3 is given with its conserved first and last residue. The D gene is left open where the match is weak. Clone size is given for some rows only: seen once, a few or many times, or a class if the clone is expanded.

j_gene,d_gene,abundance,v_gene,CDR3aa,CDR3nt
TRBJ1-2,.,many,TRBV18,CASSPGVADYGYTF,TGTGCCAGCTCGCCGGGGGTGGCGGACTATGGCTACACCTTC
TRBJ2-1,TRBD2,few,TRBV29-1,CSARLASSYNEQFF,TGCAGCGCCCGACTAGCCAGCTCCTACAATGAGCAGTTCTTC
TRBJ2-1,.,many,TRBV15,CATSRAGASPEQFF,TGTGCCACCAGCAGAGCTGGAGCTAGCCCGGAGCAGTTCTTC
TRBJ2-1,.,.,TRBV7-9,CASSTGGTSSNEQFF,TGTGCCAGCAGCACAGGGGGGACTAGTTCTAATGAGCAGTTCTTC
TRBJ1-4,.,many,TRBV6-6,CASSYGDRNEKLFF,TGTGCCAGCAGTTACGGGGACCGAAATGAAAAACTGTTTTTT
TRBJ2-7,TRBD2,many,TRBV2,CASSGVAGGEQYF,TGTGCCAGCAGTGGGGTAGCGGGAGGCGAGCAGTACTTC
TRBJ2-1,TRBD2,.,TRBV27,CASSLLRGRKLAGGSSYNEQFF,TGTGCCAGCAGTTTACTGCGAGGGCGTAAGCTAGCGGGAGGCAGCTCCTACAATGAGCAGTTCTTC
TRBJ2-3,TRBD1,many,TRBV11-2,CASTPGTGVTDTQYF,TGTGCCAGCACCCCTGGGACAGGGGTTACAGATACGCAGTATTTT
TRBJ2-7,TRBD1,many,TRBV28,CATYGTGRYEQYF,TGTGCCACCTACGGGACAGGACGCTACGAGCAGTACTTC
TRBJ2-2,TRBD2,many,TRBV12-3/TRBV12-4,CASSRTRGGELFF,TGTGCCAGCAGCCGGACTAGGGGCGGGGAGCTGTTTTTT
TRBJ2-3,TRBD1,many,TRBV10-3,CALGQADGTDTQYF,TGTGCCCTCGGACAGGCGGATGGCACAGATACGCAGTATTTT
TRBJ1-6,.,.,TRBV20-1,CSARGSGERGSPLHF,TGCAGTGCTAGAGGTTCGGGGGAACGGGGCTCACCCCTCCACTTT
TRBJ2-5,.,many,TRBV7-3,CASSRNVQETQYF,TGTGCCAGCAGCCGAAACGTGCAAGAGACCCAGTACTTC
TRBJ1-3,TRBD1,.,TRBV7-9,CASSPTGGVGNTIYF,TGTGCCAGCAGCCCGACAGGGGGCGTAGGAAACACCATATATTTT
TRBJ2-7,TRBD2,many,TRBV11-1,CASSRGLAGDYEQYF,TGTGCCAGCAGCCGTGGTTTAGCGGGGGACTACGAGCAGTACTTC
TRBJ1-3,.,.,TRBV20-1,CSARESVQNTIYF,TGCAGTGCTAGAGAGTCCGTACAAAACACCATATATTTT
TRBJ2-1,.,few,TRBV20-1,CSARAIGTKKGYNEQFF,TGCAGTGCTAGAGCGATCGGGACAAAAAAAGGGTACAATGAGCAGTTCTTC
TRBJ2-4,.,.,TRBV19,CASSIFGDRKNIQYF,TGTGCCAGTAGTATCTTCGGCGACAGAAAAAACATTCAGTACTTC
TRBJ2-1,.,many,TRBV29-1,CSVAQANEQFF,TGCAGCGTTGCTCAGGCCAATGAGCAGTTCTTC
TRBJ2-7,.,.,TRBV20-1,CSARDPFRGGGYEQYF,TGCAGTGCTAGAGATCCCTTCCGAGGGGGGGGGTACGAGCAGTACTTC
TRBJ2-1,.,many,TRBV6-1,CASSEGQTQPPADEQFF,TGTGCCAGCAGTGAGGGGCAGACTCAACCTCCGGCGGATGAGCAGTTCTTC
TRBJ2-3,.,few,TRBV25-1,CASSVVEGTQYF,TGTGCCAGCAGTGTGGTGGAGGGTACGCAGTATTTT
TRBJ1-2,.,few,TRBV18,CASSADSYYGYTF,TGTGCCAGCTCAGCGGACAGCTACTATGGCTACACCTTC
TRBJ2-7,TRBD1,.,TRBV5-4,CASSLGDRGRYEQYF,TGTGCCAGCAGCTTGGGGGACAGGGGGCGGTACGAGCAGTACTTC
TRBJ2-3,.,.,TRBV7-9,CASSPGPMDTQYF,TGTGCCAGCAGCCCAGGGCCCATGGATACGCAGTATTTT
TRBJ2-3,TRBD2,few,TRBV20-1,CSARDRASGRTDTQYF,TGCAGTGCTAGAGATCGGGCTAGCGGCCGCACAGATACGCAGTATTTT
TRBJ2-3,TRBD1,many,TRBV7-3,CASSPMGQSTDTQYF,TGTGCCAGCAGTCCAATGGGACAGAGCACAGATACGCAGTATTTT
TRBJ2-7,TRBD1,many,TRBV11-2,CASSPRTGYSYEQYF,TGTGCCAGCAGCCCGAGGACAGGGTACTCCTACGAGCAGTACTTC